Listed below are T cell receptor beta chains from one sample, sequenced in a study of shared clonotypes between healthy human individuals. Profiled with immunoSEQ multiplex PCR; TCRdb holds only in-frame clones, not every one. The sample shows 600,000 to 700,000 clones, less than 80% of them seen only once. Sequenced sample: memory CD4+ T cells sorted from blood. The receptors were sampled from a woman aged 25 to 45 in good health. The CDR3 runs from the conserved cysteine through the conserved F or W. A D gene is named only where the DNA matches it firmly. Part of the rows lack a size; the others show once, few, many or a class for expanded clones.

j_call: TRBJ1-1; v_call: TRBV5-1; d_call: .; clone_size: .; cdr3_nt: TGCGCCAGCAGCTACCAGGCGAACACTGAAGCTTTCTTT; cdr3_aa: CASSYQANTEAFF
j_call: TRBJ2-7; v_call: TRBV5-1; d_call: .; clone_size: .; cdr3_nt: TGCGCCAGCAGCTTGCTGGGCTACGAGCAGTACTTC; cdr3_aa: CASSLLGYEQYF
j_call: TRBJ2-7; v_call: TRBV4-1; d_call: .; clone_size: .; cdr3_nt: TGCGCCAGCAGCCAAGCTATGGCCAAAAGCTCCTACGAGCAGTACTTC; cdr3_aa: CASSQAMAKSSYEQYF
j_call: TRBJ2-2; v_call: TRBV9; d_call: .; clone_size: .; cdr3_nt: TGTGCCAGCAGTGGGGCAGGGACCGGGGAGCTGTTTTTT; cdr3_aa: CASSGAGTGELFF
j_call: TRBJ2-6; v_call: TRBV15; d_call: .; clone_size: .; cdr3_nt: TGTGCCACCAGCAGAGACCGAAGGGGCTGGGCCAACGTCCTGACTTTC; cdr3_aa: CATSRDRRGWANVLTF
j_call: TRBJ1-3; v_call: TRBV2; d_call: .; clone_size: once; cdr3_nt: TGTGCCAGCAGTGCCAGGGTTCAGGGAAACACCATATATTTT; cdr3_aa: CASSARVQGNTIYF
j_call: TRBJ2-7; v_call: TRBV27; d_call: .; clone_size: .; cdr3_nt: TGTGCCAGCAGTTTACAAAGAGGAAAGTACGAGCAGTACTTC; cdr3_aa: CASSLQRGKYEQYF
j_call: TRBJ2-7; v_call: TRBV14; d_call: TRBD1; clone_size: .; cdr3_nt: TGTGCCAGCAGCCGAGGGACAGGGGCATCCTACGAGCAGTACTTC; cdr3_aa: CASSRGTGASYEQYF
j_call: TRBJ1-5; v_call: TRBV6-1; d_call: TRBD1; clone_size: .; cdr3_nt: TGTGCCAGTTTAGGGACAGGGGATCAGCCCCAGCATTTT; cdr3_aa: CASLGTGDQPQHF
j_call: TRBJ2-2; v_call: TRBV5-6; d_call: .; clone_size: .; cdr3_nt: TGTGCCAGCAGCAGGGATAGGGGAACGGGCACCGGGGAGCTGTTTTTT; cdr3_aa: CASSRDRGTGTGELFF
j_call: TRBJ1-5; v_call: TRBV6-1; d_call: .; clone_size: few; cdr3_nt: TGTGCCAGCAGTGACCACCGCCCCGTGGGCCAGCCCCAGCATTTT; cdr3_aa: CASSDHRPVGQPQHF
j_call: TRBJ2-5; v_call: TRBV29-1; d_call: TRBD1; clone_size: .; cdr3_nt: TGCAGCGTCAGAGCAGGGGGAGAGACCCAGTACTTC; cdr3_aa: CSVRAGGETQYF
j_call: TRBJ2-2; v_call: TRBV5-4; d_call: .; clone_size: few; cdr3_nt: TGTGCCAGCAGCTCCGGGACTCGCACCGGGGAGCTGTTTTTT; cdr3_aa: CASSSGTRTGELFF
j_call: TRBJ2-7; v_call: TRBV20-1; d_call: .; clone_size: .; cdr3_nt: TGCAGTGCTAGAGAACTCGGCGAGCAGTACTTC; cdr3_aa: CSARELGEQYF
j_call: TRBJ1-1; v_call: TRBV11-2; d_call: .; clone_size: .; cdr3_nt: TGTGCCAGCACCCTAGGGAGCCAGAACACTGAAGCTTTCTTT; cdr3_aa: CASTLGSQNTEAFF
j_call: TRBJ2-3; v_call: TRBV5-1; d_call: TRBD2; clone_size: few; cdr3_nt: TGCGCCAGCAGCTCACCCGGGACTAGCGGGAGGGCCGAAGATACGCAGTATTTT; cdr3_aa: CASSSPGTSGRAEDTQYF
j_call: TRBJ2-1; v_call: TRBV30; d_call: .; clone_size: .; cdr3_nt: TGTGCCTGGAGTGCGGGGCCAGTCAATGAGCAGTTCTTC; cdr3_aa: CAWSAGPVNEQFF
j_call: TRBJ2-5; v_call: TRBV6-5; d_call: TRBD1; clone_size: .; cdr3_nt: TGTGCCAGCAGTTACTCGCGAACAGGGGGTGAGACCCAGTACTTC; cdr3_aa: CASSYSRTGGETQYF
j_call: TRBJ2-1; v_call: TRBV30; d_call: TRBD2; clone_size: .; cdr3_nt: TGTGCCTGGAACCGACTAGCGGCACCTGAGCAGTTCTTC; cdr3_aa: CAWNRLAAPEQFF
j_call: TRBJ1-2; v_call: TRBV2; d_call: .; clone_size: few; cdr3_nt: TGTGCCAGCGGTGGGTGGGGAGTAAACTATGGCTACACCTTC; cdr3_aa: CASGGWGVNYGYTF
j_call: TRBJ1-1; v_call: TRBV11-2; d_call: .; clone_size: .; cdr3_nt: TGTGCCAGCAGCTTTAGGTTGAACACTGAAGCTTTCTTT; cdr3_aa: CASSFRLNTEAFF
j_call: TRBJ2-7; v_call: TRBV28; d_call: .; clone_size: .; cdr3_nt: TGTGCCAGCAGTTGGGGGGGACATATCCCCCTGGACCCCTACGAGCAGTACTTC; cdr3_aa: CASSWGGHIPLDPYEQYF
j_call: TRBJ1-1; v_call: TRBV9; d_call: .; clone_size: .; cdr3_nt: TGTGCCAGCAGCGTACAGGGACCCACTGAAGCTTTCTTT; cdr3_aa: CASSVQGPTEAFF
j_call: TRBJ1-1; v_call: TRBV27; d_call: TRBD1; clone_size: once; cdr3_nt: TGTGCCAGCAGTTCCCTGACAGGGCGGACTGAAGCTTTCTTT; cdr3_aa: CASSSLTGRTEAFF
j_call: TRBJ1-2; v_call: TRBV7-3; d_call: .; clone_size: .; cdr3_nt: TGTGCCAGCAGCATGGGGGACGTAAGGGGCTCAGCTGGCTACACCTTC; cdr3_aa: CASSMGDVRGSAGYTF
j_call: TRBJ2-1; v_call: TRBV7-2; d_call: TRBD1; clone_size: few; cdr3_nt: TGTGCCAGCAGCATCCGGGACAGGGAATACAATGAGCAGTTCTTC; cdr3_aa: CASSIRDREYNEQFF
j_call: TRBJ2-5; v_call: TRBV10-3; d_call: .; clone_size: .; cdr3_nt: TGTGCCATCAGGCCGACCGACAGCCAAGAGACCCAGTACTTC; cdr3_aa: CAIRPTDSQETQYF
j_call: TRBJ2-1; v_call: TRBV5-1; d_call: TRBD2; clone_size: .; cdr3_nt: TGCGCCAGCAGCTTGGTAGTAGCGGGAGCGCGCGAGCAGTTCTTC; cdr3_aa: CASSLVVAGAREQFF
j_call: TRBJ2-7; v_call: TRBV5-4; d_call: TRBD1; clone_size: .; cdr3_nt: TGTGCCAGCAGCCCCTGGACAGGCTCCTACGAGCAGTACTTC; cdr3_aa: CASSPWTGSYEQYF
j_call: TRBJ2-3; v_call: TRBV7-2; d_call: TRBD2; clone_size: .; cdr3_nt: TGTGCCAGCAGCCCCGGACTAGCCACAGATACGCAGTATTTT; cdr3_aa: CASSPGLATDTQYF
j_call: TRBJ2-1; v_call: TRBV11-2; d_call: .; clone_size: .; cdr3_nt: TGTGCCAGCAGCTTAGTGACCTTCAATGAGCAGTTCTTC; cdr3_aa: CASSLVTFNEQFF
j_call: TRBJ2-1; v_call: TRBV2; d_call: TRBD2; clone_size: .; cdr3_nt: TGTGCCAGCAGTGAAGGTACTAGCGGTCCCCTTATGTTCTTC; cdr3_aa: CASSEGTSGPLMFF
j_call: TRBJ1-3; v_call: TRBV6-1; d_call: TRBD1; clone_size: .; cdr3_nt: TGTGCCACTCGACAGGGGTCAGATGGAAACACCATATATTTT; cdr3_aa: CATRQGSDGNTIYF
j_call: TRBJ1-4; v_call: TRBV7-9; d_call: .; clone_size: .; cdr3_nt: TGTGCCAGCAGCCTTATGGACAGTGAAAAACTGTTTTTT; cdr3_aa: CASSLMDSEKLFF
j_call: TRBJ2-4; v_call: TRBV2; d_call: .; clone_size: .; cdr3_nt: TGTGCCAGCAAAGTGGAGAACGGCCGAAACATTCAGTACTTC; cdr3_aa: CASKVENGRNIQYF
j_call: TRBJ2-1; v_call: TRBV27; d_call: .; clone_size: .; cdr3_nt: TGTGCCAGCAGTTTAAAGCCCCCTAGCGATTCCTCCTACAATGAGCAGTTCTTC; cdr3_aa: CASSLKPPSDSSYNEQFF
j_call: TRBJ1-4; v_call: TRBV11-2; d_call: TRBD1; clone_size: .; cdr3_nt: TGTGCCAGCACCGTCCAGGGACAGGGGAATGAAAAACTGTTTTTT; cdr3_aa: CASTVQGQGNEKLFF
j_call: TRBJ1-2; v_call: TRBV5-1; d_call: .; clone_size: .; cdr3_nt: TGCGCCAGCAGCTTATCTGGGGAAGCTAACTATGGCTACACCTTC; cdr3_aa: CASSLSGEANYGYTF
j_call: TRBJ1-5; v_call: TRBV7-2; d_call: TRBD1; clone_size: .; cdr3_nt: TGTGCCAGCAGCTCCAGGGGGGATAGCAATCAGCCCCAGCATTTT; cdr3_aa: CASSSRGDSNQPQHF
j_call: TRBJ2-7; v_call: TRBV14; d_call: .; clone_size: .; cdr3_nt: TGTGCCAGCAGCCAAGATTTGGTTAGCTCCTACGAGCAGTACTTC; cdr3_aa: CASSQDLVSSYEQYF
j_call: TRBJ1-2; v_call: TRBV6-6; d_call: .; clone_size: .; cdr3_nt: TGTGCCAGCAGTTACTCGAAGGGGGATGGCTACACCTTC; cdr3_aa: CASSYSKGDGYTF
j_call: TRBJ2-1; v_call: TRBV19; d_call: TRBD2; clone_size: few; cdr3_nt: TGTGCCACCGCACTAGCGGCAAGCTCCTACAATGAGCAGTTCTTC; cdr3_aa: CATALAASSYNEQFF
j_call: TRBJ1-2; v_call: TRBV6-5; d_call: TRBD1; clone_size: once; cdr3_nt: TGTGCCAGCAGTTACGGGCGACAGGGGAACTATGGCTACACCTTC; cdr3_aa: CASSYGRQGNYGYTF
j_call: TRBJ2-2; v_call: TRBV19; d_call: TRBD2; clone_size: .; cdr3_nt: TGTGCCAGTAGTATGACTAGCGGGGTCACCGGGGAGCTGTTTTTT; cdr3_aa: CASSMTSGVTGELFF
j_call: TRBJ2-1; v_call: TRBV7-2; d_call: TRBD2; clone_size: many; cdr3_nt: TGTGCCAGCAGCCCCCAGCGGGATAACAATGAGCAGTTCTTC; cdr3_aa: CASSPQRDNNEQFF
j_call: TRBJ2-7; v_call: TRBV5-1; d_call: TRBD2; clone_size: .; cdr3_nt: TGCGCCAGCAGCTTGTCCCTAGCGGCACAATACGAGCAGTACTTC; cdr3_aa: CASSLSLAAQYEQYF
j_call: TRBJ2-3; v_call: TRBV11-2; d_call: .; clone_size: .; cdr3_nt: TGTGCCAGCAGCCTGGACTACACAAGCACAGATACGCAGTATTTT; cdr3_aa: CASSLDYTSTDTQYF
j_call: TRBJ2-1; v_call: TRBV5-4; d_call: TRBD2; clone_size: .; cdr3_nt: TGTGCCAGCAGACTCGGACTAGCGGGAGAATTCTATGAGCAGTTCTTC; cdr3_aa: CASRLGLAGEFYEQFF
j_call: TRBJ1-1; v_call: TRBV18; d_call: .; clone_size: .; cdr3_nt: TGTGCCAGCTCACCAGTTGAGCTAATGAACACTGAAGCTTTCTTT; cdr3_aa: CASSPVELMNTEAFF
j_call: TRBJ1-5; v_call: TRBV5-1; d_call: .; clone_size: .; cdr3_nt: TGCGCCAGCAGCTTGACAGGTAGCAATCAGCCCCAGCATTTT; cdr3_aa: CASSLTGSNQPQHF
j_call: TRBJ1-1; v_call: TRBV7-3; d_call: .; clone_size: .; cdr3_nt: TGTGCCAGCAGCTCCGGGTGGAACACTGAAGCTTTCTTT; cdr3_aa: CASSSGWNTEAFF